This record covers a single T cell receptor beta chain. The source of the sample is a study of CD8+CD57+ T cells in acquired aplastic anemia. An expansion of CD8+CD57+ cells by flow cytometry had been shown in patients chosen for sequencing. Genomic DNA constituted the template upon which TCR beta VDJ and CDR3 profiling was performed. TCRdb redid the calling of the reads with MiXCR, one entry per CDR3 protein. Here the sample spans some 180,000 distinct CDR3 sequences, roughly 63% being singletons. V lost 5 bases to trimming and J lost 6 bases, with 14 bases between them. The V gene's germline CDR1 is SEHNR and CDR2 FQNEAQ (reference sequence). This CDR3 region has 15 residues.

The sequenced sample was sorted CD4+, CD8+, or CD8+CD57+ T cells (not recorded which) from PBMCs. This receptor was identified in a human donor with aplastic anemia. This chain links TRBV7-9 with TRBJ1-6, with no clear D. CDR3 sequence (DNA): TGTGCCAGCAGCCCTACCGCTAGCCTTAATTCACCCCTCCACTTT. It is translated as CASSPTASLNSPLHF.